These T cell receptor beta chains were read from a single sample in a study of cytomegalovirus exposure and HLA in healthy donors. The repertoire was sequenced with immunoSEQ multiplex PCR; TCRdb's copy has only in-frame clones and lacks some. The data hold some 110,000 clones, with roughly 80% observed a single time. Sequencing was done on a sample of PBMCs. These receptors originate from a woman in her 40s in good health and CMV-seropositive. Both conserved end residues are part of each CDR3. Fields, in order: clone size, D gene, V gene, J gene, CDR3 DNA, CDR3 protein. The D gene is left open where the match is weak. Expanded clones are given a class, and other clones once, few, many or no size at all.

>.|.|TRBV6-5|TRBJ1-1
TGTGCCAGCAGTCCGTTTTTGTCGGGGGGAACTGAAGCTTTCTTT
CASSPFLSGGTEAFF
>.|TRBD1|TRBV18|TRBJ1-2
TGTGCCAGCTCACCGTCGGGACAGGCCAACTATGGCTACACCTTC
CASSPSGQANYGYTF
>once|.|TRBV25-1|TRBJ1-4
TGTGCCAGCAGTGACGTACAGCCCGGGGGTGAAAAACTGTTTTTT
CASSDVQPGGEKLFF
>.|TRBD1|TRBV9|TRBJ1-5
TGTGCCAGCAGCCCGACAGGGAACGATCAGCCCCAGCATTTT
CASSPTGNDQPQHF
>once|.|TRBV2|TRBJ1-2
TGTGCCAGCAGTGTGGCCCTGGCCAGGGTGGGCTATGGCTACACCTTC
CASSVALARVGYGYTF
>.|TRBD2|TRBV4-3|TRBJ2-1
TGCGCCAGCAGCCTCGAATCAGGACTAGTCAATGAGCAGTTCTTC
CASSLESGLVNEQFF
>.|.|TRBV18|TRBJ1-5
TGTGCCAGCTCACTCGGGGGACGCAATCAGCCCCAGCATTTT
CASSLGGRNQPQHF
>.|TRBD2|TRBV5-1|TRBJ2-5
TGCGCCAGCAGCTTGGTTCCGGGACTAGCCTCTAAAGAGACCCAGTACTTC
CASSLVPGLASKETQYF
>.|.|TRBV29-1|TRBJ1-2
TGCAGCGCTGCAGGGAACTATGGCTACACCTTC
CSAAGNYGYTF
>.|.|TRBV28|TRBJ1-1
TGTGCCAGCGGGCAGGGGCTCACTGAAGCTTTCTTT
CASGQGLTEAFF
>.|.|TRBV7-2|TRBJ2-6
TGTGCCAGCAGCTTACGTCGGCGTCAGGACTCTGGGGCCAACGTCCTGACTTTC
CASSLRRRQDSGANVLTF
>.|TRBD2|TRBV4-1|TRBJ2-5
TGCGCCAGCAGCCAAGATCTGGTGGCTAGCGGGAGGGAAGAGACCCAGTACTTC
CASSQDLVASGREETQYF
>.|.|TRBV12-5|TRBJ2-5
TGTGCTAGTGGTTTTAACCAAGAGACCCAGTACTTC
CASGFNQETQYF
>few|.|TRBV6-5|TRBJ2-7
TGTGCCAGCAGCACAACCTACGAGCAGTACTTC
CASSTTYEQYF
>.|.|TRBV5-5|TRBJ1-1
TGTGCCAGCAGCTATGGCAGAAACACTGAAGCTTTCTTT
CASSYGRNTEAFF
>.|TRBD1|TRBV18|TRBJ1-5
TGTGCCAGCTCACCTACCACAGGGGGGAGCAATCAGCCCCAGCATTTT
CASSPTTGGSNQPQHF
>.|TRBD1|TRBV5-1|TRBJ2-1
TGCGCCAGCGGATTACAGGGGTCCTACAATGAGCAGTTCTTC
CASGLQGSYNEQFF
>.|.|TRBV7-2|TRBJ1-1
TGTGCCAGCAGCCCCATGGGTTTTGGTGAGGGGCGGGATTGGAGAGCTTTCTTT
CASSPMGFGEGRDWRAFF
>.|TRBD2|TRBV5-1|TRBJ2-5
TGCGCCAGTATCCCCTTTGCGGGAGGGTTCCAAGAGACCCAGTACTTC
CASIPFAGGFQETQYF
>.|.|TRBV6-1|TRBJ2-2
TGTGCCAGCAGTTTCGGGGTGAACACCGGGGAGCTGTTTTTT
CASSFGVNTGELFF
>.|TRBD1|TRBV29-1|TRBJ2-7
TGCAGCGCCCGAGGGGGCTTCTCGAGTGAGCAGTACTTC
CSARGGFSSEQYF
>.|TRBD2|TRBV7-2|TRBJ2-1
TGTGCCAGCAGCTCCGGTCGGAGTAGCGGGATTTACAATGAGCAGTTCTTC
CASSSGRSSGIYNEQFF
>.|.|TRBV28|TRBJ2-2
TGTGCCAGCAGTCAAATCAATAGCGGGGAGCTGTTTTTT
CASSQINSGELFF
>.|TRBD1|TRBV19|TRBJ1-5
TGCGCAACCAACCCAAGACAGGGGACCAATCAGCCCCAGCATTTT
CATNPRQGTNQPQHF
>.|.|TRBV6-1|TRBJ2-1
TGTGCCAGCAGTGAAGCGGGCGGGTCCTACAATGAGCAGTTCTTC
CASSEAGGSYNEQFF
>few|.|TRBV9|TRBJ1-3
TGTGCCAGCAGCGACCTCAGAGGGGGAAACACCATATATTTT
CASSDLRGGNTIYF
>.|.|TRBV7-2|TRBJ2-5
TGTGCCAGCAGCCGCCGGGAGACCCAGTACTTC
CASSRRETQYF
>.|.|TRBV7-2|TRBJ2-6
TGTGCCAGCAGCTTAGGTCTCTCTGGGGCCAACGTCCTGACTTTC
CASSLGLSGANVLTF
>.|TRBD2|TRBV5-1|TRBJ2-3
TGCGCCAGCAGCTTAAATAGCGGGAGGGAAACGCAGTATTTT
CASSLNSGRETQYF
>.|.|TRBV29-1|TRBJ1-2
TGCAGCGTTCCCGAGGATGCCTATGGCTACACCTTC
CSVPEDAYGYTF
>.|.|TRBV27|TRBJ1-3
TGTGCCAGCAGTTTATCCAGGTGGTGGGACACCATATATTTT
CASSLSRWWDTIYF
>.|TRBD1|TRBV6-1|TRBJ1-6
TGTGCCAGCAGTGACCCGGGACAGGGGGCAGGATCCCTCCACTTT
CASSDPGQGAGSLHF
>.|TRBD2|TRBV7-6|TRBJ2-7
TGTGCCAGCAGCTTAGAGGGTAGCGGGAGGGTGGCCTACGAGCAGTACTTC
CASSLEGSGRVAYEQYF
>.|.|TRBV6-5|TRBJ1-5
TGTGCCAGCAGTATAGAGTGGGGGCAAAATCAGCCCCAGCATTTT
CASSIEWGQNQPQHF
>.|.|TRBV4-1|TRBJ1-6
TGCGCCAGCAGCCAACTCAGGGTTTCACCCCTCCACTTT
CASSQLRVSPLHF
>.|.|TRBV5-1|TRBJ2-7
TGCGCCAGCAGCTTGGGGCCGACGGGTGAGCAGTACTTC
CASSLGPTGEQYF
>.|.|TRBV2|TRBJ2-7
TGTGCCAGCAGGCCCAGGAGGGGTGTAGAGGACGAGCAGTACTTC
CASRPRRGVEDEQYF
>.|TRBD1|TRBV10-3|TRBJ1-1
TGTGCCATCAGTGCCCACGACAGGGTCAACACTGAAGCTTTCTTT
CAISAHDRVNTEAFF
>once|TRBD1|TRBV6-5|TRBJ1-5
TGTGCCAGCAGTTACTCGGGACAGGAGGGCCATCAGCCCCAGCATTTT
CASSYSGQEGHQPQHF
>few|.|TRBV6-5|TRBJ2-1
TGTGCCAGCAGTTATTATCCAGATCTTGAGCAGTTCTTC
CASSYYPDLEQFF
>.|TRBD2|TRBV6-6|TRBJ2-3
TGTGCCAGCAGTTACGAAGAGGGGAGGGTCACAGATACGCAGTATTTT
CASSYEEGRVTDTQYF
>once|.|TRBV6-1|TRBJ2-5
TGTGCCAGCAAAAGAGGGCTCAGCAAGACCCAGTACTTC
CASKRGLSKTQYF